The rows below give T cell receptor beta chains drawn from one sample of a study of T cell repertoires in cytomegalovirus infection. In TCRdb, the reads were re-called with MiXCR into one record per CDR3 protein. The sample has 100,000 or so distinct CDR3 sequences, 20% to 30% seen once. The sequencing sample was made of CD8+ T cells from PBMCs. The source of these receptors is a human donor in good health (CMV status not recorded). Some clones in this sample may be carry-over from other donors' samples. Both conserved end residues are part of each CDR3. The order of the fields is V gene, J gene, clone size, CDR3 protein. Rows give clone size only sometimes, using once, few, many, or a class for an expanded clone.

V: TRBV7-9; J: TRBJ2-1; size: few; CDR3: CASSTPQSTGINNEQFF
V: TRBV5-6; J: TRBJ1-2; size: NA; CDR3: CASSPHGPRTFNYGYTF
V: TRBV12-3/TRBV12-4; J: TRBJ2-1; size: few; CDR3: CASSLGTSGYNEQFF
V: TRBV20-1; J: TRBJ2-7; size: many; CDR3: CSASTPVVGGSDEQYF
V: TRBV29-1; J: TRBJ2-5; size: few; CDR3: CSVVGGGQGPLSRTQYF
V: TRBV2; J: TRBJ2-7; size: few; CDR3: CASSEGVQLYEQYF
V: TRBV27; J: TRBJ2-1; size: once; CDR3: CASSLYGTSGGAPMGEQFF
V: TRBV5-4; J: TRBJ2-7; size: once; CDR3: CASSNPGQGAYEQYF
V: TRBV28; J: TRBJ2-4; size: NA; CDR3: CASSYVKNIQYF
V: TRBV7-8; J: TRBJ2-5; size: many; CDR3: CASSLVGTHQLQKETQYF
V: TRBV28; J: TRBJ2-3; size: NA; CDR3: CASRPYRRVTDTQYF
V: TRBV5-5; J: TRBJ2-5; size: few; CDR3: CASSLEGTGVGETQYF
V: TRBV6-2/TRBV6-3; J: TRBJ1-5; size: many; CDR3: CASSPRTGTENPYSNQPQHF
V: TRBV20-1; J: TRBJ2-3; size: NA; CDR3: CSAPVSGLAGGTADTQYF
V: TRBV6-5; J: TRBJ2-1; size: once; CDR3: CASSERTRDEQFF
V: TRBV11-3; J: TRBJ2-7; size: NA; CDR3: CASSSPNEEHGRWYEQYF
V: TRBV7-6; J: TRBJ1-4; size: few; CDR3: CASSPPRRTSTNEKLFF
V: TRBV10-3; J: TRBJ2-3; size: NA; CDR3: CAISEGWRDTQYF
V: TRBV10-3; J: TRBJ2-7; size: many; CDR3: CAISESGGDNSYEQYF
V: TRBV20-1; J: TRBJ1-2; size: few; CDR3: CSARDLGIYGYTF
V: TRBV9; J: TRBJ2-5; size: few; CDR3: CASSVSSRIQETQYF
V: TRBV30; J: TRBJ1-5; size: NA; CDR3: CAWATGGIQPQHF
V: TRBV11-2; J: TRBJ2-2; size: few; CDR3: CASSLSALAGGPYGELFF
V: TRBV28; J: TRBJ1-1; size: few; CDR3: CASSLWGREAFF
V: TRBV15; J: TRBJ2-7; size: NA; CDR3: CATSRGQGAYEQYF
V: TRBV7-8; J: TRBJ2-3; size: many; CDR3: CASSPQDTQYF
V: TRBV7-9; J: TRBJ2-5; size: few; CDR3: CASSLMTGTKYF
V: TRBV7-2; J: TRBJ2-3; size: many; CDR3: CASSLEAGRTDTQYF
V: TRBV5-6; J: TRBJ2-7; size: NA; CDR3: CASRLTVGTTDYEQYF